This note documents a single T cell receptor beta chain sequence. The antigen is not known. Roughly 33,000 T cell genomes, or around 200 ng DNA, went into the sorted-subset replicate PCRs. Profiled with immunoSEQ multiplex PCR; TCRdb holds only in-frame clones, not every one. The sample includes roughly 650,000 clones, about 95% of them seen just once. Looked up from germline, CDR1 is SGHRS and CDR2 is YFSETQ. The CDR3 loop spans 16 amino acids. V was pared by 4 bases and J by 7 bases, with 14 bases of the junction left unmatched. The data derive from a study of shared clonotypes between healthy human individuals. Findings and limits, study-wide: In contrast to clonotypes shared by all four donors, non-shared clonotypes had lower generation probabilities. On the whole, naive subsets had larger estimated richness than memory subsets had.

The naive CD8 population came from CD45RO-negative cells selected for CCR7, without terminally differentiated effector memory CD45RA+ cells. The clonotype originates from a woman under 40 in good health. V is TRBV5-1 and J is TRBJ2-1; 7 bases agree with TRBD2. What was sequenced was naive CD8+ T cells sorted from blood. The CDR3 DNA is TGCGCCAGCAGCCTCTCGTCTGCGGGAGAGTTGAATGAGCAGTTCTTC. Translating it yields CASSLSSAGELNEQFF.